This passage covers 7 T cell receptor beta chains from one sample sequenced in a study of shared clonotypes between healthy human individuals. Sequencing was performed with immunoSEQ multiplex PCR; in TCRdb, only in-frame clones are kept and a portion is missing. The repertoire holds millions of clones, with 90% to 95% as singletons. Sequenced: naive CD4+ T cells sorted from blood. Subset: CD45RA+ positively selected. The source is a man between 18 and 35 years old in good health.

The CDR3 DNA reads as TGTGCCAGCAGCTTAGGCTTCTACAATGAGCAGTTCTTC. Its translation: CASSLGFYNEQFF. This chain joins TRBV7-2 and TRBJ2-1; D uncertain. From germline, CDR1 is SGHTA and CDR2 FQGNSA. The CDR3 length is 13 residues. V was clipped by 1 base and J by 3 bases, with 4 bases between them.

This chain uses TRBV28 with TRBJ2-7, with D perhaps matching TRBD2 (6 bases). The CDR3 runs 15 residues. Germline-derived CDR1 and CDR2 are MDHEN and SYDVKM. V was trimmed by 5 bases and J by 2 bases, leaving 16 bases between them. As DNA, the CDR3 is TGTGCCAGCAGTGCCCCGGGGGACTCAACCTACGAGCAGTACTTC. This codes for CASSAPGDSTYEQYF.

This CDR3 is CSVLGEVNTEAFF. In DNA, the CDR3 is TGCAGCGTTTTGGGGGAGGTGAACACTGAAGCTTTCTTT. The rearrangement links TRBV29-1 to TRBJ1-1; tentative D call: TRBD1 (5 bases). V was trimmed by 5 bases and J by 0 bases, leaving 10 bases between them. This CDR3 is built from 13 residues. Germline lookup yields CDR1 SQVTM and CDR2 ANQGSEA.

Note on this clone: Other DNA variants within this sample encode the same CDR3. J is TRBJ1-6 and V is TRBV5-1; tentatively, D is TRBD1 (6 bases). The CDR3 consists of 13 residues. V lost 4 bases to trimming and J lost 5 bases, with 7 bases between them. Germline V CDR1 and CDR2: SGHRS, YFSETQ. The CDR3 here is CASSRTDNSPLHF. The CDR3, as DNA: TGCGCCAGCAGCCGGACAGATAATTCACCCCTCCACTTT.

The chain employs TRBV30 and TRBJ2-1; no clear D. The CDR3 sequence is 13 residues long. The V gene lost 0 bases and the J gene lost 6 bases, with 9 bases spanning the gap. CDR1 GTSNPN and CDR2 SVGIG come from the germline V gene (reference sequence). CDR3 residues: CAWSVRVSNEQFF. The CDR3 DNA reads TGTGCCTGGAGTGTACGTGTGTCCAATGAGCAGTTCTTC.

This clone was picked up a small number of times. Other DNA sequences within the sample encode an identical CDR3. This rearrangement joins TRBV5-1 to TRBJ2-7; D ambiguous. This CDR3 is built from 14 residues. The ends were cut back, 0 bases at V and 0 bases at J, with 7 bases in the middle. Germline V gene sequence: CDR1 SGHRS, CDR2 YFSETQ. The CDR3: CASSLVQSSYEQYF. The CDR3 DNA is TGCGCCAGCAGCTTGGTGCAGAGCTCCTACGAGCAGTACTTC.

Remarks on this clone: Other nucleotide sequences from this sample produce the same CDR3. The V and J genes are TRBV29-1 and TRBJ2-5; D may match TRBD1 or TRBD2 (6 bases each). The CDR3 has 12 residues. Germline CDR1 reads SQVTM; CDR2 reads ANQGSEA. Trimming shortened V by 4 bases and J by 5 bases, and 11 bases separated the two germline ends. In DNA, the CDR3 is TGCAGCGTTGGTGGGGGGCAGGAGACCCAGTACTTC. Residues: CSVGGGQETQYF.